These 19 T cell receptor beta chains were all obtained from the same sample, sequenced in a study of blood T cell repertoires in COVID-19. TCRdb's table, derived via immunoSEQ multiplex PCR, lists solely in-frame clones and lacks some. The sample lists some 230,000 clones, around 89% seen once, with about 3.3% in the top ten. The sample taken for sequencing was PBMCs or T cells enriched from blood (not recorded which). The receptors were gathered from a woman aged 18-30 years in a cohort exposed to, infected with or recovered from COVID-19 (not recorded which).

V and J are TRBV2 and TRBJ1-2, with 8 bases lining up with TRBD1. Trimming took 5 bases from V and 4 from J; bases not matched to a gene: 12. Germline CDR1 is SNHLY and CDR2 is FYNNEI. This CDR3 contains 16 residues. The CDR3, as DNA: TGTGCCAGCAGTCCCGGACAGGGTGTTATCTCCTATGGCTACACCTTC. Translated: CASSPGQGVISYGYTF.

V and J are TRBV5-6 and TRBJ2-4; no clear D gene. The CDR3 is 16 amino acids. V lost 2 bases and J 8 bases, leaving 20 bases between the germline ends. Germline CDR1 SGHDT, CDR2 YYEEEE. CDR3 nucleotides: TGTGCCAGCAGCTTCTTCTCCACCTTACAGCAGGACATTCAGTACTTC. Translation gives CASSFFSTLQQDIQYF.

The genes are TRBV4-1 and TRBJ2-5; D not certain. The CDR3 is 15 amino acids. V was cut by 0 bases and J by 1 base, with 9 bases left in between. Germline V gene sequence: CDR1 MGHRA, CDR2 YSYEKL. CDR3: CASSQDRVAQETQYF. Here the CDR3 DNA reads TGCGCCAGCAGCCAAGATAGAGTAGCCCAAGAGACCCAGTACTTC.

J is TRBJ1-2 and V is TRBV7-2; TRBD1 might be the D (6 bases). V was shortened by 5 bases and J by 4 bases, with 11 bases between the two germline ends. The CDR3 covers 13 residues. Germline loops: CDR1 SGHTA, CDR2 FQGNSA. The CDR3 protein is CASSPADSYGYTF. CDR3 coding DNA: TGTGCCAGCAGCCCCGCGGACAGCTATGGCTACACCTTC.

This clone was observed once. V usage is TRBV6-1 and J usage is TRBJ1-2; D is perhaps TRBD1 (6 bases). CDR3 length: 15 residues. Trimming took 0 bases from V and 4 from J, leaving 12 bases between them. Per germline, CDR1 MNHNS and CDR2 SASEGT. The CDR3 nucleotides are TGTGCCAGCAGTGAAGCTGGGGGCAGGGGCTATGGCTACACCTTC. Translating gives CASSEAGGRGYGYTF.

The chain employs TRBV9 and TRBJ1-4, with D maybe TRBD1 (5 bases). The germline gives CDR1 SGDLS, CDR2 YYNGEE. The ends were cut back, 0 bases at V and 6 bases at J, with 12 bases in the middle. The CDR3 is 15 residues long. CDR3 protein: CASSVGTGGDEKLFF. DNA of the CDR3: TGTGCCAGCAGCGTAGGGACTGGAGGGGATGAAAAACTGTTTTTT.

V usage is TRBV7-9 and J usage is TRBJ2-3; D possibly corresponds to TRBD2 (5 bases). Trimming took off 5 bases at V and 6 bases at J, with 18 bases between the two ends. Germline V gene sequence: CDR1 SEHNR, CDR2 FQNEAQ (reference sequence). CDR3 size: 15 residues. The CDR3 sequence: CASSHGNTRGDTQYF. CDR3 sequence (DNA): TGTGCCAGCAGCCACGGGAACACCCGAGGGGATACGCAGTATTTT.

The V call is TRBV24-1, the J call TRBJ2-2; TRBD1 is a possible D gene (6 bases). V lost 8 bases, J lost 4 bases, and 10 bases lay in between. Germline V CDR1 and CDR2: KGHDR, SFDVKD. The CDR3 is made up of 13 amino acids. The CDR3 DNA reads TGTGCCACCAAGGGGGTTTCCACCGGGGAGCTGTTTTTT. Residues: CATKGVSTGELFF.

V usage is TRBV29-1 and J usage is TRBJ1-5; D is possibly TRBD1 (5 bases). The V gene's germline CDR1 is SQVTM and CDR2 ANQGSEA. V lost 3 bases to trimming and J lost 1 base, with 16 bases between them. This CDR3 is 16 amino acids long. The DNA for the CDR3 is TGCAGCGTTGATCCGACAGTCAGCCCAAGCAATCAGCCCCAGCATTTT. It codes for CSVDPTVSPSNQPQHF. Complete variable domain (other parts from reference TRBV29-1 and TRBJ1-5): SAVISQKPSRDICQRGTSLTIQCQVDSQVTMMFWYRQQPGQSLTLIATANQGSEATYESGFVIDKFPISRPNLTFSTLTVSNMSPEDSSIYLCSVDPTVSPSNQPQHFGDGTRLSIL.

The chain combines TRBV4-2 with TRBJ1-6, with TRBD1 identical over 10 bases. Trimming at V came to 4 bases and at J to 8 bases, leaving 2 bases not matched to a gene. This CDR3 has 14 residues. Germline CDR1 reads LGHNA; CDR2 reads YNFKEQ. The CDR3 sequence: CASSLGTGDSPLHF. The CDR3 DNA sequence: TGTGCCAGCAGCCTCGGGACAGGGGATTCACCCCTCCACTTT.

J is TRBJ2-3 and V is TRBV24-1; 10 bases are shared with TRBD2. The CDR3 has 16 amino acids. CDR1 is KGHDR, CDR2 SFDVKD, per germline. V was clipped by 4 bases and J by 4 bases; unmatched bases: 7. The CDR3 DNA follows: TGTGCCACCAGTGACTCAACTAGCGGGGCCCCAGATACGCAGTATTTT. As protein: CATSDSTSGAPDTQYF.

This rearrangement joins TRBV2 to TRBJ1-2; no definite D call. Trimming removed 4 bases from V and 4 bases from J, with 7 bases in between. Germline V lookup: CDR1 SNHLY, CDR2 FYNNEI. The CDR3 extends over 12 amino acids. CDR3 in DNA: TGTGCCAGCAGTGTGGAGGTCTATGGCTACACCTTC. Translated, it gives CASSVEVYGYTF.

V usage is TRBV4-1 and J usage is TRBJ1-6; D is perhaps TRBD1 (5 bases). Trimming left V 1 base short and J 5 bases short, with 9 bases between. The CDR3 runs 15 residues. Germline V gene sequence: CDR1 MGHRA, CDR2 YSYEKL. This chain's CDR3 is CASSQGLQDNSPLHF. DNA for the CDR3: TGCGCCAGCAGCCAAGGGCTACAGGATAATTCACCCCTCCACTTT.

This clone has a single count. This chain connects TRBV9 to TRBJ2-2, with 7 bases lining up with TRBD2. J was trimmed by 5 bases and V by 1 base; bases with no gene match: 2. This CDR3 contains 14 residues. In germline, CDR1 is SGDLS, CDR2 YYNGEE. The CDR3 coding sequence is TGTGCCAGCAGCGTACGGGGGGTTACCGGGGAGCTGTTTTTT. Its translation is CASSVRGVTGELFF.

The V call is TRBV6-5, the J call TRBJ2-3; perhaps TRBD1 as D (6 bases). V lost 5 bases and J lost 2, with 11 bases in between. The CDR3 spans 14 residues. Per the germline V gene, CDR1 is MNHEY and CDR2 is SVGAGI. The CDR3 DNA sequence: TGTGCCAGCAGTACACAGGGCCCCACAGATACGCAGTATTTT. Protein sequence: CASSTQGPTDTQYF.

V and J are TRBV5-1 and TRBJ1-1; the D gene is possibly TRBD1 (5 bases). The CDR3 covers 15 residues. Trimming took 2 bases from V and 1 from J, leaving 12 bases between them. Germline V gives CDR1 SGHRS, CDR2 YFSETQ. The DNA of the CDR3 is TGCGCCAGCAGCTTCGACAGATCGGGGAACACTGAAGCTTTCTTT. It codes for CASSFDRSGNTEAFF.

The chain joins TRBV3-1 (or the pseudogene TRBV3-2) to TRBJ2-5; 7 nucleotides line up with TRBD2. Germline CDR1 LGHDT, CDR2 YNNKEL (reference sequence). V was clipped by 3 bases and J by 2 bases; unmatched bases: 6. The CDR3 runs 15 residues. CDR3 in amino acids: CASSQLRGEQETQYF. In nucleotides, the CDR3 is TGTGCCAGCAGCCAGCTTCGGGGGGAGCAAGAGACCCAGTACTTC.

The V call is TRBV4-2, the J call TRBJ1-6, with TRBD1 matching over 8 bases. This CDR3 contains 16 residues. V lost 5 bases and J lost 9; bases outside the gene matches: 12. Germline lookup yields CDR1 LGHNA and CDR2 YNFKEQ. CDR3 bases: TGTGCCAGCAGCACAAGGACAGGGCGAGGAGGTTCACCCCTCCACTTT. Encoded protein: CASSTRTGRGGSPLHF.

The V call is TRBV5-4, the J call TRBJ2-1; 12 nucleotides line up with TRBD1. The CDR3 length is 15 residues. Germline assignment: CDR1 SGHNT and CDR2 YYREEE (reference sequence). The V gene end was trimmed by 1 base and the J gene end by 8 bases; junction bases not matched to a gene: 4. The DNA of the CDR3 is TGTGCCAGCAGCTTGATGGGACAGGGGGCCTATGAGCAGTTCTTC. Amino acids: CASSLMGQGAYEQFF. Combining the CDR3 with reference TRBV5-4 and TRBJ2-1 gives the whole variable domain ETGVTQSPTHLIKTRGQQVTLRCSSQSGHNTVSWYQQALGQGPQFIFQYYREEENGRGNFPPRFSGLQFPNYSSELNVNALELDDSALYLCASSLMGQGAYEQFFGPGTRLTVL.